Listed below are T cell receptor beta chains from one sample, sequenced in a study of identifying expanded T cells in peripheral blood. Generated by immunoSEQ multiplex PCR, the TCRdb table keeps only in-frame clones and is missing some. The sample holds over 65,000 clones; about 87% are singletons and the top ten take 7.3%. The sequencing sample was made of blood. The receptors come from a person aged 18-70 years in good health. Each CDR3 is given with its conserved first and last residue. D genes are given only for firm matches. Clone size appears in some rows only: once, few, many, or a class for an expanded clone.

NA,NA,TRBJ2-7,TRBV2,TGTGCCAGCAAGGGCCAACTGGGTTTCTACGAGCAGTACTTC,CASKGQLGFYEQYF
NA,NA,TRBJ2-7,TRBV6-6,TGTGCCAGCAGTTATGACAGGGAGGCTTCCTACGAGCAGTACTTC,CASSYDREASYEQYF
NA,few,TRBJ1-1,TRBV7-9,TGTGCCAGCAGCTTATATGGGGGGAGAGGCAACACTGAAGCTTTCTTT,CASSLYGGRGNTEAFF
NA,NA,TRBJ1-5,TRBV6-1,TGTGCCAGCAGTGGGGGGTCGGGGGGGCGCAATCAGCCCCAGCATTTT,CASSGGSGGRNQPQHF
NA,NA,TRBJ2-7,TRBV10-3,TGTGCCATCAGTGACCGGGGGGCTAGCTCCTACGAGCAGTACTTC,CAISDRGASSYEQYF
NA,NA,TRBJ1-1,TRBV4-3,TGCGCCAGCAGCCAAGGTGGTACAGGAGACACTGAAGCTTTCTTT,CASSQGGTGDTEAFF
TRBD1,NA,TRBJ2-3,TRBV9,TGTGCCAGCAGCCTAGGACAGGGGACAGATACGCAGTATTTT,CASSLGQGTDTQYF
TRBD1,NA,TRBJ1-5,TRBV6-5,TGTGCCAGCAGTTTCTACGGGACAGGGAGCAATCAGCCCCAGCATTTT,CASSFYGTGSNQPQHF
TRBD2,medium-sized,TRBJ2-1,TRBV6-4,TGTGCCAGCAGCGCTAGCGGGGGGGCGGGCAATGAGCAGTTCTTC,CASSASGGAGNEQFF
NA,NA,TRBJ2-1,TRBV9,TGTGCCAGCAGCGCCCGGGACAAAACCTACAATGAGCAGTTCTTC,CASSARDKTYNEQFF
NA,NA,TRBJ1-2,TRBV7-9,TGTGCCAGCAGCCCCCTCCGGACCGGCTATGGCTACACCTTC,CASSPLRTGYGYTF
NA,once,TRBJ2-3,TRBV6-1,TGTGCCAGCAGTGAATTAGGGATTAGAGATACGCAGTATTTT,CASSELGIRDTQYF
NA,NA,TRBJ2-5,TRBV2,TGTGCCAGCAGTGGGGACTACCAAGAGACCCAGTACTTC,CASSGDYQETQYF
NA,NA,TRBJ2-5,TRBV5-6,TGTGCCAGCAGCCCTGAGGTGGGGCGCGGGGAGACCCAGTACTTC,CASSPEVGRGETQYF
NA,NA,TRBJ1-3,TRBV30,TGTGCCTGGAGGTCCGGTTCTGGAAACACCATATATTTT,CAWRSGSGNTIYF
NA,NA,TRBJ2-2,TRBV5-1,TGCGCCAGCAGCCGGCTCATTTCCGACACCGGGGAGCTGTTTTTT,CASSRLISDTGELFF
NA,NA,TRBJ1-2,TRBV4-1,TGCGCCAGCAACCTAGGCGGGACTTCTAACTATGGCTACACCTTC,CASNLGGTSNYGYTF
NA,NA,TRBJ2-5,TRBV5-4,TGTGCCAGCAGCTTGGGGGTAGGGGGAAGGCAAGAGACCCAGTACTTC,CASSLGVGGRQETQYF
NA,once,TRBJ1-1,TRBV18,TGTGCCAGCTCACCGATGACAGCGGGGAACACTGAAGCTTTCTTT,CASSPMTAGNTEAFF
NA,NA,TRBJ1-1,TRBV2,TGTGCCAGCAGTGGACAGTCGAACACTGAAGCTTTCTTT,CASSGQSNTEAFF
NA,NA,TRBJ1-1,TRBV4-3,TGCGCCAGCAGCCAAGCGGACAGGAACACTGAAGCTTTCTTT,CASSQADRNTEAFF
TRBD1,NA,TRBJ1-1,TRBV6-6,TGTGCCAGCTTCCGTCCGACAGGGGGCGAGGGCACTGAAGCTTTCTTT,CASFRPTGGEGTEAFF
NA,NA,TRBJ2-3,TRBV5-1,TGCGCCAGCAGCTTCGCGGAACAGACAGATACGCAGTATTTT,CASSFAEQTDTQYF
TRBD2,NA,TRBJ2-3,TRBV19,TGTGCCAGTAGTCCAGGGACTAGCGGGCACGCAGATACGCAGTATTTT,CASSPGTSGHADTQYF
NA,few,TRBJ1-2,TRBV19,TGTGCCAGTAGTACCGGGACAATCGGGCCCTATGGCTACACCTTC,CASSTGTIGPYGYTF
NA,NA,TRBJ1-1,TRBV5-1,TGCGCCAGCAGCCCCTGGGCCTCGGATGGGACTGAAGCTTTCTTT,CASSPWASDGTEAFF
TRBD1,NA,TRBJ1-2,TRBV6-5,TGTGCCAGCAGTCTAGCCGGGACAGCCTTACTCGGCTACACCTTC,CASSLAGTALLGYTF
NA,few,TRBJ1-2,TRBV30,TGTGCCTGGATTGGGCTGGGTGGCTACACCTTC,CAWIGLGGYTF
TRBD1,NA,TRBJ1-5,TRBV12-5,TGTGCTAGTGGCCCGGACCGGGACAGGGGCCTAAGTAGCAATCAGCCCCAGCATTTT,CASGPDRDRGLSSNQPQHF
NA,once,TRBJ2-7,TRBV11-1,TGTGCCAGCAGCTTTTCCCCTACAAATTTCTACGAGCAGTACTTC,CASSFSPTNFYEQYF
NA,NA,TRBJ2-3,TRBV20-1,TGCAGTGCTAGATTTGTGTCAGATGAGTATTTT,CSARFVSDEYF
TRBD1,NA,TRBJ1-2,TRBV4-1,TGCGCCAGCAGCCTCCGGGACAGGACTAACTATGGCTACACCTTC,CASSLRDRTNYGYTF
NA,NA,TRBJ1-2,TRBV10-3,TGTGCCATCAGACAAGGGACCGCCAACTATGGCTACACCTTC,CAIRQGTANYGYTF
NA,NA,TRBJ1-5,TRBV15,TGTGCCACCAGCAGAGCTCCTGGTAACTCCAATCAGCCCCAGCATTTT,CATSRAPGNSNQPQHF
NA,once,TRBJ2-7,TRBV7-2,TGTGCCAGCAGCTTAGGCCCCTCCTCCTACGAGCAGTACTTC,CASSLGPSSYEQYF
TRBD1,NA,TRBJ1-1,TRBV18,TGTGCCAGCTCACCAGGGCCAGGGGGCGCATGGGAAGCTTTCTTT,CASSPGPGGAWEAFF
TRBD2,NA,TRBJ2-3,TRBV13,TGTGCCAGCAGCCTCGGGCGGGGGAGACTCACAGATACGCAGTATTTT,CASSLGRGRLTDTQYF
TRBD2,NA,TRBJ2-1,TRBV2,TGTGCCAGCAGTGAGAGGCGGGGGGTTATGAATGAGCAGTTCTTC,CASSERRGVMNEQFF
TRBD1,once,TRBJ1-2,TRBV7-9,TGTGCCAGCAGCTTCCCCCCCGGGACAGGGGCTGGCTACACCTTC,CASSFPPGTGAGYTF
TRBD1,NA,TRBJ1-5,TRBV6-6,TGTGCCAGCAGTCAGTACGACAGGGCCCATCAGCCCCAGCATTTT,CASSQYDRAHQPQHF
TRBD1,NA,TRBJ2-6,TRBV29-1,TGCAGCGCGTCGACAGGGACTGGGGCCAACGTCCTGACTTTC,CSASTGTGANVLTF
NA,NA,TRBJ1-1,TRBV4-1,TGCGCCAGCAGCCAAGATGCAGGAGATGAAGCTTTCTTT,CASSQDAGDEAFF
TRBD2,many,TRBJ2-1,TRBV6-4,TGTGCCAGCAGTGAAGGACTAGCGGGACACAATGAGCAGTTCTTC,CASSEGLAGHNEQFF
NA,NA,TRBJ2-4,TRBV29-1,TGCAGCGTTGAGGACCTGGGCATTCAGTACTTC,CSVEDLGIQYF
TRBD1,NA,TRBJ1-1,TRBV27,TGTGCCAGCAGTCCCCCGGGACAGGGATTGGGCACTGAAGCTTTCTTT,CASSPPGQGLGTEAFF
TRBD2,NA,TRBJ2-1,TRBV9,TGTGCCAGCAGCGTAGTCAGCGGGGGCAATGAGCAGTTCTTC,CASSVVSGGNEQFF
TRBD1,NA,TRBJ1-3,TRBV7-3,TGTGCCAGCAGCCTCTCCGGGACAGGGACCACCATATATTTT,CASSLSGTGTTIYF
NA,NA,TRBJ2-3,TRBV15,TGTGCCACCAGCAGAGGGAATGGGCTTCGCACAGATACGCAGTATTTT,CATSRGNGLRTDTQYF
TRBD1,NA,TRBJ1-1,TRBV7-2,TGTGCCAGCAGCCTTAACCGACCCGGGACAGGGGGGACTGAAGCTTTCTTT,CASSLNRPGTGGTEAFF
NA,NA,TRBJ2-1,TRBV18,TGTGCCAGCTCACCTAACGGACAGCCCTACAATGAGCAGTTCTTC,CASSPNGQPYNEQFF
NA,NA,TRBJ1-2,TRBV25-1,TGTGCCAGCAGTGAACAGGGGAACTATGGCTACACCTTC,CASSEQGNYGYTF
NA,NA,TRBJ2-2,TRBV6-5,TGTGCCAGCACCACACCCGGGGGACGGGAGCTGTTTTTT,CASTTPGGRELFF
NA,NA,TRBJ1-1,TRBV30,TGTGCCTGGAGCCTGGGGGGGGATGGAAATGAAGCTTTCTTT,CAWSLGGDGNEAFF
NA,NA,TRBJ1-2,TRBV5-4,TGTGCCAGCAGCTCGGGGCATGTCGGCTACACCTTC,CASSSGHVGYTF
NA,NA,TRBJ1-1,TRBV6-6,TGTGCCACCACAACAAGAGGTAGTGAAGCTTTCTTT,CATTTRGSEAFF